The source of this T cell receptor (beta chain) is a study of OX40 agonist ivuxolimab in advanced cancers. Background on the study: Ivuxolimab, an agonist antibody against OX40 (CD134), was given to patients. Each dose-escalation patient presented with hepatocellular carcinoma, melanoma, renal cell or head and neck cancer. Intravenous ivuxolimab was administered to patients every 2 weeks at 0.01 to 10 mg/kg. Study results and caveats: Averaged across samples, CD8+ T cells carried more expanded clones than CD4+ did.

Germline V gives CDR1 SEHNR, CDR2 FQNEAQ (reference sequence). CDR3 length: 14 residues. The V and J ends lost 5 bases and 7 bases respectively, with 17 bases between them. This table comes from immunoSEQ multiplex PCR, and its TCRdb copy is limited to in-frame clones, with some not included. The profile shows under 95,000 clones, approximately 89% of them singletons. Details on this clone: What it binds is unknown.

The clonotype was recovered from an adult with an advanced solid tumor such as melanoma, head and neck, liver or kidney cancer. The material sequenced was CD4+ or CD8+ T cells sorted from blood, taken in a trial of the OX40 agonist ivuxolimab. The chain couples TRBV7-9 to TRBJ1-2; D gene ambiguous. The CDR3 nucleotides read TGTGCCAGCAGCCCGGAAGCAGAGGCTGGTGGCTACACCTTC. As protein: CASSPEAEAGGYTF.